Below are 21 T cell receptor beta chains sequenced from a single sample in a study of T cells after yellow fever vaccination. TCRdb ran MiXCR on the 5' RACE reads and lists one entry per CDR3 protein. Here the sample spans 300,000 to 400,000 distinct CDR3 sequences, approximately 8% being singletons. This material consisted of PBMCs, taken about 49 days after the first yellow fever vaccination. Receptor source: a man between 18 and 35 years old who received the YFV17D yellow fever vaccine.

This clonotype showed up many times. As DNA, the CDR3 is TGTGCCAGCAGTTTTTCCAAGGGCTACGAGCAGTACGTC. Translation: CASSFSKGYEQYV. The V call is TRBV5-4, the J call TRBJ2-7; no clear D gene. The germline CDR1 and CDR2 sequences are SGHNT and YYREEE (reference sequence). V lost 5 bases and J lost 3, with 12 bases in between. The CDR3 totals 13 residues.

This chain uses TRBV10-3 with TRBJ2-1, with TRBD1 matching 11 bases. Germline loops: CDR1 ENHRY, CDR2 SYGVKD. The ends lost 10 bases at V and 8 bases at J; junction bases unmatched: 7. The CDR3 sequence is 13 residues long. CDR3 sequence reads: CATNGQGADEQFF. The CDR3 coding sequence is TGTGCCACCAATGGACAGGGGGCCGATGAGCAGTTCTTC.

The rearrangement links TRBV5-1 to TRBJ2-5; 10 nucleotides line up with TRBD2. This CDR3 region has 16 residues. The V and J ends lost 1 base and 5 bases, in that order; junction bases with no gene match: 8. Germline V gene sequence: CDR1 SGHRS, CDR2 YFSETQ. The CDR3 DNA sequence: TGCGCCAGCAGCTTGCCCCAGCGGGGGGGCATGGAGACCCAGTACTTC. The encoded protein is CASSLPQRGGMETQYF.

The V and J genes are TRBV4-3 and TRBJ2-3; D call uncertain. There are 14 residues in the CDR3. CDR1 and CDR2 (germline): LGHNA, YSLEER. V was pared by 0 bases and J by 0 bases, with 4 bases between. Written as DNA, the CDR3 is TGCGCCAGCAGCCAAGAATGGAGCACAGATACGCAGTATTTT. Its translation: CASSQEWSTDTQYF.

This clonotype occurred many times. CDR3 residues: CASSLAETSGGNEQFF. In DNA form, the CDR3 reads TGTGCCAGCAGCTTGGCTGAGACTAGCGGGGGGAATGAGCAGTTCTTC. This chain links TRBV5-6 with TRBJ2-1, with 13 bases identical to TRBD2. The V and J ends lost 0 bases and 7 bases, in that order; junction bases with no gene match: 4. The CDR3 runs 16 residues. Germline V lookup: CDR1 SGHDT, CDR2 YYEEEE. Variable domain in full (rest from reference TRBV5-6 and TRBJ2-1): DAGVTQSPTHLIKTRGQQVTLRCSPKSGHDTVSWYQQALGQGPQFIFQYYEEEERQRGNFPDRFSGHQFPNYSSELNVNALLLGDSALYLCASSLAETSGGNEQFFGPGTRLTVL.

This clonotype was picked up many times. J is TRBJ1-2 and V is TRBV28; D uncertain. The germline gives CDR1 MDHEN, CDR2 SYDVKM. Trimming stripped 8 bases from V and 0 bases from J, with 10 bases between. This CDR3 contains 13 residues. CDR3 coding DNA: TGTGCCAGCGGGCCCCCCACTAACTATGGCTACACCTTC. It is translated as CASGPPTNYGYTF.

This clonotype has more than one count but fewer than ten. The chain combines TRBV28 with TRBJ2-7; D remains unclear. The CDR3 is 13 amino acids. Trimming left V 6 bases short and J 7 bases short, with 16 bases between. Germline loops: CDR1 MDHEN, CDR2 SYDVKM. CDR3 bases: TGTGCCAGCAGCCCTTACCTATTCGGGGAGCAGTACGTC. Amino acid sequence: CASSPYLFGEQYV.

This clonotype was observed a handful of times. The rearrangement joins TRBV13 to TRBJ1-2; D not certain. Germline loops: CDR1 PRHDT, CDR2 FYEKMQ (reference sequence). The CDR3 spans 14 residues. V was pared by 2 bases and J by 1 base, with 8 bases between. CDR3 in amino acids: CASSLPFLNYGYTF. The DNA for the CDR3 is TGTGCCAGCAGCTTACCGTTCCTTAACTATGGCTACACCTTC.

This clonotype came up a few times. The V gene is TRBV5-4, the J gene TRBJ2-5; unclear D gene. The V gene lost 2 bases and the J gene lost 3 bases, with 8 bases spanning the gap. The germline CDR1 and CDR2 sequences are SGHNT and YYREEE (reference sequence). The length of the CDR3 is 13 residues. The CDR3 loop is CASSFVSEETQYF. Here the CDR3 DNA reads TGTGCCAGCAGCTTTGTGTCTGAAGAGACCCAGTACTTC.

CDR3 nucleotide sequence: TGTGCCATCGCTTGGACAGGGCAAGAGACCCAGTACTTC. It translates to CAIAWTGQETQYF. This chain connects TRBV10-3 to TRBJ2-5, with 8 bases identical to TRBD1. The V gene end was trimmed by 8 bases and the J gene end by 2 bases; junction bases not matched to a gene: 4. Germline loops: CDR1 ENHRY, CDR2 SYGVKD. The CDR3 is 13 amino acids.

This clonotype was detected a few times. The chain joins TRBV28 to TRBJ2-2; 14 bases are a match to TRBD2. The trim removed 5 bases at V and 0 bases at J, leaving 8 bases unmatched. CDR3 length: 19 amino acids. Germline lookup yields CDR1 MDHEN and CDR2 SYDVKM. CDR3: CASSAEGLAGATNTGELFF. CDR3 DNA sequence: TGTGCCAGCAGTGCCGAGGGACTAGCGGGGGCTACGAACACCGGGGAGCTGTTTTTT.

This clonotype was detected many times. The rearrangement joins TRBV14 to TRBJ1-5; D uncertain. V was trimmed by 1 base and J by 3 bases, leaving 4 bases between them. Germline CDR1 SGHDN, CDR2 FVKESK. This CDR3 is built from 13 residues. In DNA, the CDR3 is TGTGCCAGCAGCCAAGGCCCCAATCAGCCCCAGCATTTT. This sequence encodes CASSQGPNQPQHF. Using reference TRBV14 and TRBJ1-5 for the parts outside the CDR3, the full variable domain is EAGVTQFPSHSVIEKGQTVTLRCDPISGHDNLYWYRRVMGKEIKFLLHFVKESKQDESGMPNNRFLAERTGGTYSTLKVQPAELEDSGVYFCASSQGPNQPQHFGDGTRLSIL.

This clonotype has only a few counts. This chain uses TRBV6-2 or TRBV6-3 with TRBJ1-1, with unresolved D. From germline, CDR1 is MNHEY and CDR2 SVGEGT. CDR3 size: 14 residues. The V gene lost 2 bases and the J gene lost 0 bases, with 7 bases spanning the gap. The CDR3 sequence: CASSYLKLNTEAFF. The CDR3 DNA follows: TGTGCCAGCAGTTACCTGAAATTGAACACTGAAGCTTTCTTT.

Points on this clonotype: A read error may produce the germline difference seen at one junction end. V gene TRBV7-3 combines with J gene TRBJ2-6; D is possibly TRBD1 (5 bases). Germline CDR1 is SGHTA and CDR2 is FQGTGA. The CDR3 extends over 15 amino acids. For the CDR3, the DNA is TGTGCCAGCAGCTTACTCGGCGCTGGGGCCAACGTCCAGACTTTC. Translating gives CASSLLGAGANVQTF.

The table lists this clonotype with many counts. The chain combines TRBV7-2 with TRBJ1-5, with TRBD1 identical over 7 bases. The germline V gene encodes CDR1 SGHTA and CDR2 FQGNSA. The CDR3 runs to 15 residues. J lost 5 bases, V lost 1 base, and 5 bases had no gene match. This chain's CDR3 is CASSLDRGGYQPQHF. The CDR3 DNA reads TGTGCCAGCAGCTTAGACAGGGGAGGGTATCAGCCCCAGCATTTT.

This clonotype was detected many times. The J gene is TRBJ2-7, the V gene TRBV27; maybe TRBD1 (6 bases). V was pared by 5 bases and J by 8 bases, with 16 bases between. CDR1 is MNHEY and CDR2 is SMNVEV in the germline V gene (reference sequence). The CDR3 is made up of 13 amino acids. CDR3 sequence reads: CASSPTGPSQQYF. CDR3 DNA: TGTGCCAGCAGTCCGACAGGCCCCTCGCAGCAGTACTTC.

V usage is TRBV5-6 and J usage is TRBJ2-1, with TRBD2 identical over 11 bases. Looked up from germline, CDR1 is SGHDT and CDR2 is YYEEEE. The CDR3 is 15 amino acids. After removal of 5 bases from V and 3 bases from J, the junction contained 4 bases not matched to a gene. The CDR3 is CASRRLAGIYNEQFF. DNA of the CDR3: TGTGCCAGCAGACGACTAGCGGGGATCTACAATGAGCAGTTCTTC.

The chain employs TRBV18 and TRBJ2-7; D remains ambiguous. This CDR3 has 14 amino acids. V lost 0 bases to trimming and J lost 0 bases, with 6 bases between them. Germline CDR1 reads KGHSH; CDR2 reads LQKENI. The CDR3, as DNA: TGTGCCAGCTCACCACCTGCAGCCTCCTACGAGCAGTACTTC. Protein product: CASSPPAASYEQYF.

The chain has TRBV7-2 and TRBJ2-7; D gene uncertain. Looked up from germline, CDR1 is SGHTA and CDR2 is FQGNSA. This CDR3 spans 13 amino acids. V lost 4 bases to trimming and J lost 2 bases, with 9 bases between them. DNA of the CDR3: TGTGCCAGCAGCTCGGCTGGGGCCTACGAGCAGTACGTC. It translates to CASSSAGAYEQYV.

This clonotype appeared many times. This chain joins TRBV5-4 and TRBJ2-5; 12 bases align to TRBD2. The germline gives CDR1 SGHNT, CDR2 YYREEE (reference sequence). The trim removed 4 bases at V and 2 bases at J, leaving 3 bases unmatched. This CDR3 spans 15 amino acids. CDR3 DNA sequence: TGTGCCAGCAGCCTGACTAGCGGGGGTCAAGAGACCCAGTACTTC. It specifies CASSLTSGGQETQYF.

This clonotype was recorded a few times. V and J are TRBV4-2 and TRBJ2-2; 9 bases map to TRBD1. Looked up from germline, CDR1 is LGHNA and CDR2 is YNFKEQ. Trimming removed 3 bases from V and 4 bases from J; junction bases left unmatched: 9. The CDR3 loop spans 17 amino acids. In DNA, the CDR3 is TGTGCCAGCAGCCAGCCCCGGGACAGGGCATTCACCGGGGAGCTGTTTTTT. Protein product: CASSQPRDRAFTGELFF.